Sequencing of this T cell receptor (beta chain) was carried out in a study of blood T cell repertoires in COVID-19. Overall study: Samples taken during acute and convalescent COVID-19 were collected in the United States, Italy and Spain. The analysed material was cDNA or gDNA that came from T cells, B-cell-depleted T cells, or PBMCs.

Per the original data handling: By means of reference gene primer amplification, nucleated cell counts were estimated. Produced via immunoSEQ multiplex PCR; TCRdb's table is partial and in-frame only. The DNA gave D and trimming, while V, J and clone size come from that table. The sample has about 220,000 clones, 65% to 90% seen once. V was trimmed by 0 bases and J by 6 bases, leaving 6 bases between them. The CDR3 runs 12 residues. Germline V gene data show CDR1 as SGHRS and CDR2 as YFSETQ. This clone was picked up one time. The same CDR3 also results from other DNA sequences found in this sample. Sequencing was performed on peripheral blood. The J gene is TRBJ1-2, the V gene TRBV5-1; D gene uncertain. This receptor was identified in a woman aged 70 to 79 with acute or convalescent COVID-19. The CDR3 sequence: CASSLAGNGYTF. The CDR3 DNA reads TGCGCCAGCAGCTTGGCCGGGAATGGCTACACCTTC.